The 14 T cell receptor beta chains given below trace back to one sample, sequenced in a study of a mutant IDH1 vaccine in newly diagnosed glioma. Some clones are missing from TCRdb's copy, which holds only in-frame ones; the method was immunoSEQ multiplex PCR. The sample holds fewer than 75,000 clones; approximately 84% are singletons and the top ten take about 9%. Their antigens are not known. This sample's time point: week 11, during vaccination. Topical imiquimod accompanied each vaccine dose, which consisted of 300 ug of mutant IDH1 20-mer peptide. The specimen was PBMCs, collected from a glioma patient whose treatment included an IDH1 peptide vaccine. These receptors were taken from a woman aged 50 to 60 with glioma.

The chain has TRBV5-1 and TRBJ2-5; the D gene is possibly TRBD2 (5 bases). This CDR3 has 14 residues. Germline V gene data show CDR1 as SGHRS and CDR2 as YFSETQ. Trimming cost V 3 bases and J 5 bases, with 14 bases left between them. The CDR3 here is CASSWQQSGETQYF. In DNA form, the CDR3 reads TGCGCCAGCAGCTGGCAGCAGTCGGGGGAGACCCAGTACTTC.

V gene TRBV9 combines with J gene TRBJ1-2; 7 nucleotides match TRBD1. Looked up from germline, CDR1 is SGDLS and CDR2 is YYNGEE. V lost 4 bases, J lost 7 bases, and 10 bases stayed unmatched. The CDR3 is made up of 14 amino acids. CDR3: CASSTAGQVTGYTF. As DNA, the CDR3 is TGTGCCAGCAGCACCGCTGGACAGGTCACTGGCTACACCTTC.

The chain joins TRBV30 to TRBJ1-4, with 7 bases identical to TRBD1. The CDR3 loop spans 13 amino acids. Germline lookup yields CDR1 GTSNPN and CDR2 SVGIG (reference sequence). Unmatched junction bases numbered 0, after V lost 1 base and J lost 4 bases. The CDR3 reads CAWSGDSNEKLFF. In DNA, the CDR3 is TGTGCCTGGAGTGGGGACAGTAATGAAAAACTGTTTTTT. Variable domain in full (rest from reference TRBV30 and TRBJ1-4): SQTIHQWPATLVQPVGSPLSLECTVEGTSNPNLYWYRQAAGRGLQLLFYSVGIGQISSEVPQNLSASRPQDRQFILSSKKLLLSDSGFYLCAWSGDSNEKLFFGSGTQLSVL.

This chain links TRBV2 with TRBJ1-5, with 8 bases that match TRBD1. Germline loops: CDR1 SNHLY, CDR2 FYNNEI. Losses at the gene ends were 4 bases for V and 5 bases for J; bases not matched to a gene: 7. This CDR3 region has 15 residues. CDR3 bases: TGTGCCAGCAGTGTTTGGCAGGGGGCTGATCAGCCCCAGCATTTT. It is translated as CASSVWQGADQPQHF. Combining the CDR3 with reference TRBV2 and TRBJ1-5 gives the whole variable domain EPEVTQTPSHQVTQMGQEVILRCVPISNHLYFYWYRQILGQKVEFLVSFYNNEISEKSEIFDDQFSVERPDGSNFTLKIRSTKLEDSAMYFCASSVWQGADQPQHFGDGTRLSIL.

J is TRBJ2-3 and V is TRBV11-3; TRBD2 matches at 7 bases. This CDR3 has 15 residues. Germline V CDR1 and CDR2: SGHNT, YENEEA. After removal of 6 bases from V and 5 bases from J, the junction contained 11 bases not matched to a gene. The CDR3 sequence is CASSPGTTLEDTQYF. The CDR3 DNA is TGTGCCAGCAGTCCCGGGACTACGCTGGAAGATACGCAGTATTTT.

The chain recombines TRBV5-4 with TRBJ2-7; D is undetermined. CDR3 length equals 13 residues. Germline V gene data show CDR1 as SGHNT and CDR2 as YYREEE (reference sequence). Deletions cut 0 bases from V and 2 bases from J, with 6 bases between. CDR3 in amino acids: CASSLVETYEQYF. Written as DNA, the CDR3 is TGTGCCAGCAGCTTGGTCGAAACCTACGAGCAGTACTTC.

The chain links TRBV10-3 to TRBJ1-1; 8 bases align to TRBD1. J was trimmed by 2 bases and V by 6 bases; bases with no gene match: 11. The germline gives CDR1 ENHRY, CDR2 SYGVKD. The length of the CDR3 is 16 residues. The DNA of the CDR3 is TGTGCCATCAGCGGAACCCTAACAGGGGGAAACACTGAAGCTTTCTTT. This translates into CAISGTLTGGNTEAFF.

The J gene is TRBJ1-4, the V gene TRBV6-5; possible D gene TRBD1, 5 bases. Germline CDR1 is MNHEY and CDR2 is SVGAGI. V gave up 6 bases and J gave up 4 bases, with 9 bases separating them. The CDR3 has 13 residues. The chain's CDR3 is CASRGRRNEKLFF. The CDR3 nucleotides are TGTGCCAGCAGGGGGCGGCGTAATGAAAAACTGTTTTTT.

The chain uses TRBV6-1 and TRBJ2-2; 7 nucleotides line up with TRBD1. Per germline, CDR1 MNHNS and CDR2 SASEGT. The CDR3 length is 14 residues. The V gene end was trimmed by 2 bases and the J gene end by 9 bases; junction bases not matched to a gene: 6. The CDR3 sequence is CASSELDRVRELFF. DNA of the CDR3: TGTGCCAGCAGTGAACTTGACAGGGTCCGGGAGCTGTTTTTT.

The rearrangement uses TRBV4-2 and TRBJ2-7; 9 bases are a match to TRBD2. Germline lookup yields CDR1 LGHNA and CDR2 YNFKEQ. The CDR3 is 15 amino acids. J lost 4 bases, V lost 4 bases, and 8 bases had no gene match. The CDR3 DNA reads TGTGCCAGCAGCCGAGGGGGCGGGGGGGATTACGAGCAGTACTTC. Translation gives CASSRGGGGDYEQYF.

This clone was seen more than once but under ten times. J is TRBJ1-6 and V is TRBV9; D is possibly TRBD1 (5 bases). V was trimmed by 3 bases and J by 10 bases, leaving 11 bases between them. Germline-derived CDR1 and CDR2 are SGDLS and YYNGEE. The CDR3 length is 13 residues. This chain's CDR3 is CASSETGGSPLHF. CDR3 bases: TGTGCCAGCAGCGAAACAGGCGGCTCACCCCTCCACTTT.

CDR3 in amino acids: CATRASYEQYF. CDR3 DNA sequence: TGTGCCACACGGGCGTCCTACGAGCAGTACTTC. V gene TRBV19 combines with J gene TRBJ2-7; D gene uncertain. This CDR3 has 11 residues. Germline loops: CDR1 LNHDA, CDR2 SQIVND (reference sequence). V gave up 10 bases and J gave up 1 base, with 8 bases separating them. Filled out from reference TRBV19 and TRBJ2-7, the complete variable domain reads DGGITQSPKYLFRKEGQNVTLSCEQNLNHDAMYWYRQDPGQGLRLIYYSQIVNDFQKGDIAEGYSVSREKKESFPLTVTSAQKNPTAFYLCATRASYEQYFGPGTRLTVT.

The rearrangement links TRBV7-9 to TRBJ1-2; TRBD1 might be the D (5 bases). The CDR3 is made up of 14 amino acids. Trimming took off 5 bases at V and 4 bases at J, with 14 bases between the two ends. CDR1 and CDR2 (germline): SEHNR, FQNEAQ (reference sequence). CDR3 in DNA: TGTGCCAGCAGCGTCGGGGGGGATCCCTATGGCTACACCTTC. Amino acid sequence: CASSVGGDPYGYTF. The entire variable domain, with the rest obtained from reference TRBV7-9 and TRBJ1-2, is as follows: DTGVSQNPRHKITKRGQNVTFRCDPISEHNRLYWYRQTLGQGPEFLTYFQNEAQLEKSRLLSDRFSAERPKGSFSTLEIQRTEQGDSAMYLCASSVGGDPYGYTFGSGTRLTVV.

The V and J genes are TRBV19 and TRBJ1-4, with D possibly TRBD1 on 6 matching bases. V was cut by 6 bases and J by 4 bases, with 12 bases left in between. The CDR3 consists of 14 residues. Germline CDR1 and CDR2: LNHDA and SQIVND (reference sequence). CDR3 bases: TGTGCCAGTAGCCCATGGGACAATAATGAAAAACTGTTTTTT. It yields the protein CASSPWDNNEKLFF.